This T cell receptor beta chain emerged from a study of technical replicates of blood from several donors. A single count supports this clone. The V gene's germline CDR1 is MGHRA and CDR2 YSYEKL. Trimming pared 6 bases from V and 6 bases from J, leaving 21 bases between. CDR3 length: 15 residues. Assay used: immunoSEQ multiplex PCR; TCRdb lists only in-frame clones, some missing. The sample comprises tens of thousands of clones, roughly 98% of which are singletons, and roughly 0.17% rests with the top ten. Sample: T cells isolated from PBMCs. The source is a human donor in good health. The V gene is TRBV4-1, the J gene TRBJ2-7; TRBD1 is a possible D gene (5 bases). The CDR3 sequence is CASSQTGREGSEQYF. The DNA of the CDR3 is TGCGCCAGCAGTCAAACCGGCAGGGAAGGTTCCGAGCAGTACTTC.